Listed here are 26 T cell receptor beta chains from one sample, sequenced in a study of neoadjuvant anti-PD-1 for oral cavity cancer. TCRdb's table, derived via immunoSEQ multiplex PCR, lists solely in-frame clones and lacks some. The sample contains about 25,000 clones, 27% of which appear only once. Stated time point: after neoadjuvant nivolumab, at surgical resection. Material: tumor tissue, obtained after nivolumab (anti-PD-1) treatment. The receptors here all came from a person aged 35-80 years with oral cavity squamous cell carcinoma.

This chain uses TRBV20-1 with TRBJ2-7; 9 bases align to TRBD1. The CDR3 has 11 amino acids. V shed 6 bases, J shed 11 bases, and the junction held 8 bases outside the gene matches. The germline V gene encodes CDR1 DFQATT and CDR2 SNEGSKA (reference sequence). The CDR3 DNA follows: TGCAGTGCCCCCGACAGGGGGAAGAAGTACTTC. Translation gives CSAPDRGKKYF.

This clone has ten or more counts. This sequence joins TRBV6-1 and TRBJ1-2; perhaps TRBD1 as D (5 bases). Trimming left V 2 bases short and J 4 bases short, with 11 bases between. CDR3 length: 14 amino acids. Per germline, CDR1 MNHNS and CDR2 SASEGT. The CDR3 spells CASSELGEGYGYTF. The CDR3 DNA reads TGTGCCAGCAGTGAACTGGGGGAGGGCTATGGCTACACCTTC.

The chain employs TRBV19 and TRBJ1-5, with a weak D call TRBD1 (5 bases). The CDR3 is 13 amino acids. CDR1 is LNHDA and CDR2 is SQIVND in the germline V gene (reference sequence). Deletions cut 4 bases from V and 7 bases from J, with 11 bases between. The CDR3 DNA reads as TGTGCCAGTAGTAAAGGGGTGTCCCAGCCCCAGCATTTT. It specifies CASSKGVSQPQHF.

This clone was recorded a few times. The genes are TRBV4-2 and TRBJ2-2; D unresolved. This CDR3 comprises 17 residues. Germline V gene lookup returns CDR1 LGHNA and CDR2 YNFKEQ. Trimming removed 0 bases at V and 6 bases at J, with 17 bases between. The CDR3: CASSQDDGGVVAGELFF. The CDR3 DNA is TGTGCCAGCAGCCAAGATGACGGTGGGGTGGTCGCCGGGGAGCTGTTTTTT.

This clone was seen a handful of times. CDR3 loop: CASSLGGRGREKLFF. CDR3 sequence (DNA): TGTGCCAGCTCACTCGGGGGCAGGGGGCGTGAAAAACTGTTTTTT. The chain has TRBV18 and TRBJ1-4; 8 nucleotides match TRBD1. Looked up from germline, CDR1 is KGHSH and CDR2 is LQKENI. With V trimmed by 4 bases and J by 7 bases, 8 bases remained unmatched. This CDR3 has 15 residues.

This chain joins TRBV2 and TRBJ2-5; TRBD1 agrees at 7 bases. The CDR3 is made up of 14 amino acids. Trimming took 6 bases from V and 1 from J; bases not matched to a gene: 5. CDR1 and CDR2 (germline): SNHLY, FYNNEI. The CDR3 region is CASRGGQFQETQYF. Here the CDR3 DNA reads TGTGCCAGCAGAGGGGGACAGTTCCAAGAGACCCAGTACTTC.

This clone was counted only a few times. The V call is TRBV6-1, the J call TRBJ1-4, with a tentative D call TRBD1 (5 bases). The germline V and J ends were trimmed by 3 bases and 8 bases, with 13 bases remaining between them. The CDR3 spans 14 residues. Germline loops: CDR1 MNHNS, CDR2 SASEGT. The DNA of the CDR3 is TGTGCCAGCAGTGATTGGGGCAGCTCCGAAAAACTGTTTTTT. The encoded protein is CASSDWGSSEKLFF.

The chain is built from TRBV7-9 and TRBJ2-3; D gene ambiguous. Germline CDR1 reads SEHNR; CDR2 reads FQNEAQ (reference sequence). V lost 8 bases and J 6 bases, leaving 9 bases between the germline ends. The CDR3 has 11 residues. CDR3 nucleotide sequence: TGTGCCAGCCGTTCCCTGGATACGCAGTATTTT. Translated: CASRSLDTQYF. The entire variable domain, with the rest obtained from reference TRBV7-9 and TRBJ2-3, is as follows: DTGVSQNPRHKITKRGQNVTFRCDPISEHNRLYWYRQTLGQGPEFLTYFQNEAQLEKSRLLSDRFSAERPKGSFSTLEIQRTEQGDSAMYLCASRSLDTQYFGPGTRLTVL.

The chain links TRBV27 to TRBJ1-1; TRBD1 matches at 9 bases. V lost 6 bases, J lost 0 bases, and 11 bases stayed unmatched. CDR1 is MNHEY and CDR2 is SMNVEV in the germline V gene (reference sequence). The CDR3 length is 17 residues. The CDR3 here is CASSRAQTGGLNTEAFF. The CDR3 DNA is TGTGCCAGCAGCAGGGCCCAGACAGGGGGACTGAACACTGAAGCTTTCTTT.

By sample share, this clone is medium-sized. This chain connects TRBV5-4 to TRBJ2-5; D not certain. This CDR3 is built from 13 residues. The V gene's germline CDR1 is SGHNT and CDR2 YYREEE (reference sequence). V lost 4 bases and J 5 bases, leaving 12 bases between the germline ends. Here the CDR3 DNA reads TGTGCCAGCAGCACCCCTTTAGGGGAGACCCAGTACTTC. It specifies CASSTPLGETQYF.

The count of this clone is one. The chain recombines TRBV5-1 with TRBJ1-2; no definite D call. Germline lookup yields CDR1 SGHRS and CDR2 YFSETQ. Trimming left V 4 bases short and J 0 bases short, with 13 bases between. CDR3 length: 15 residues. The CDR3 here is CASSPGGHSNYGYTF. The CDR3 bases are TGCGCCAGCAGCCCAGGTGGCCATTCTAACTATGGCTACACCTTC.

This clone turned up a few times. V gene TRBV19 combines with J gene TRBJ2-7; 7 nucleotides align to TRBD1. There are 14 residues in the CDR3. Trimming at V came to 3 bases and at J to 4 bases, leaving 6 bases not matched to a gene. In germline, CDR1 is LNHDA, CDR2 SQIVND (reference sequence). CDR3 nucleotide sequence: TGTGCCAGTAGTATCCTCGACAGGGTGTACGAGCAGTACTTC. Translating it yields CASSILDRVYEQYF.

The CDR3, as DNA: TGTGCCAGCACCAAGGATCTCACTAACTATGGCTACACCTTC. This translates into CASTKDLTNYGYTF. J is TRBJ1-2 and V is TRBV6-5; no clear D. This CDR3 is built from 14 residues. CDR1 and CDR2 (germline): MNHEY, SVGAGI. V was cut by 7 bases and J by 0 bases, with 12 bases left in between.

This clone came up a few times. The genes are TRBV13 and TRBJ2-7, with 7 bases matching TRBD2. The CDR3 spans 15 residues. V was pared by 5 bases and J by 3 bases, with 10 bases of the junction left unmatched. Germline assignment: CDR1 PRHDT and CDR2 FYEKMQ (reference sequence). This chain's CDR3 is CASSPAGASGYEQYF. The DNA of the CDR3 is TGTGCCAGCAGCCCCGCGGGTGCTAGCGGCTACGAGCAGTACTTC.

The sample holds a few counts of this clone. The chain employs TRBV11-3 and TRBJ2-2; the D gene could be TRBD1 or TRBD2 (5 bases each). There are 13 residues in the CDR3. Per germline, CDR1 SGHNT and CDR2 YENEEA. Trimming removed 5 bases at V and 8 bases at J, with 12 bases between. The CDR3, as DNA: TGTGCCAGCAGCCAACGGGACCCTGGGGAGCTGTTTTTT. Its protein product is CASSQRDPGELFF.

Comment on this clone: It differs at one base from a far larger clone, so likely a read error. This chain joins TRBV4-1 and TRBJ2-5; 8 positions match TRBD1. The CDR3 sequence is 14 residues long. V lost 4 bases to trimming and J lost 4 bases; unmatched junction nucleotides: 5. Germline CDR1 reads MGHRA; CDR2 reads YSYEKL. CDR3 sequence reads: CASSRGQARETQYF. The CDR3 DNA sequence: TGCGCCAGCAGCCGGGGACAGGCGCGAGAGACCCAGTACTTC.

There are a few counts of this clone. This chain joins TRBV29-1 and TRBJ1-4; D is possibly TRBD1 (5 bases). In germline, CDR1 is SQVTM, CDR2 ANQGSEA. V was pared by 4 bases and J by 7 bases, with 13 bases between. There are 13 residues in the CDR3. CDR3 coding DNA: TGCAGCGTTGGGGGGGAACGGTTTGAAAAACTGTTTTTT. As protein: CSVGGERFEKLFF.

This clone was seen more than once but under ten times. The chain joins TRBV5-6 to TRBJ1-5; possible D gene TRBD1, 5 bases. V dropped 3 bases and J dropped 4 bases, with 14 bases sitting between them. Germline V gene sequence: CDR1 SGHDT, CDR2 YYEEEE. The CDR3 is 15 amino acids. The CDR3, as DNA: TGTGCCAGCAGCTGGGGAGGGACGGCTAATCAGCCCCAGCATTTT. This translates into CASSWGGTANQPQHF.

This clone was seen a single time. CDR3 nucleotide sequence: TGTGCCAGCAGTTCCGGACAGGGCTATGGCTACACCTTC. Translating it yields CASSSGQGYGYTF. The chain combines TRBV27 with TRBJ1-2; 8 positions match TRBD1. This CDR3 is 13 amino acids long. Trimming removed 4 bases from V and 4 bases from J; junction bases left unmatched: 2. Germline V lookup: CDR1 MNHEY, CDR2 SMNVEV (reference sequence).

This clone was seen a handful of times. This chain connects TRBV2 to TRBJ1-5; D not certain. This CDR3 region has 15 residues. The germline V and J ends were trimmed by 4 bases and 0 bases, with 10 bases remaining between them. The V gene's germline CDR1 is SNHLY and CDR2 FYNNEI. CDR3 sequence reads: CASSAEVHSNQPQHF. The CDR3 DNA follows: TGTGCCAGCAGTGCCGAGGTCCATAGCAATCAGCCCCAGCATTTT.

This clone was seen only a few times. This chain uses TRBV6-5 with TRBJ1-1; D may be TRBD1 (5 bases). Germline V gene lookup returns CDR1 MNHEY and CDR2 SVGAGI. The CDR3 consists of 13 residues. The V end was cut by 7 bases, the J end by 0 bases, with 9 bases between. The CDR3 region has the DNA TGTGCCAGCACGCGGGGCATGAACACTGAAGCTTTCTTT. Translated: CASTRGMNTEAFF.

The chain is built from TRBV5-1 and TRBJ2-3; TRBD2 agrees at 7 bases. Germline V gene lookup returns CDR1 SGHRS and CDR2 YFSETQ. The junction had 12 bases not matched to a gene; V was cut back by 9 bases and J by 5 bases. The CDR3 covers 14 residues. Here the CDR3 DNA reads TGCGCCACTAAGCGGGGACCCTCTGGAGATACGCAGTATTTT. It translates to CATKRGPSGDTQYF.

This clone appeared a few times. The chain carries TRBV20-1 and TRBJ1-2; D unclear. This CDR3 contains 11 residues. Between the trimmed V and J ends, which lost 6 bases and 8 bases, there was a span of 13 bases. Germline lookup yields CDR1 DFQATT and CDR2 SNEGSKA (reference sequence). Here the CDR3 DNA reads TGCAGTGCCGCTACGTTCGGGGGCTACACCTTC. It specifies CSAATFGGYTF.

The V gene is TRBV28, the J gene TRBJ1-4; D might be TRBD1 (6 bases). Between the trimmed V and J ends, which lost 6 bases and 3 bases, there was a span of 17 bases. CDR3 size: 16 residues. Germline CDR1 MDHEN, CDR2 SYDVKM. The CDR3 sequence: CASRTSTGGANEKLFF. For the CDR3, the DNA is TGTGCCAGCAGGACATCGACAGGCGGGGCTAATGAAAAACTGTTTTTT.

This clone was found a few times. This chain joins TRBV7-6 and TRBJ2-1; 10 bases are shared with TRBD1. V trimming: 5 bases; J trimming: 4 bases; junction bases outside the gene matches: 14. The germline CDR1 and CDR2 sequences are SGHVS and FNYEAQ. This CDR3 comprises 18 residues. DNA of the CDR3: TGTGCCAGCAGCGAGACAGGGGGCTCCCCGTCGTCTTACAATGAGCAGTTCTTC. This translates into CASSETGGSPSSYNEQFF. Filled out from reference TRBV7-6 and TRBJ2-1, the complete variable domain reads GAGVSQSPRYKVTKRGQDVALRCDPISGHVSLYWYRQALGQGPEFLTYFNYEAQQDKSGLPNDRFSAERPEGSISTLTIQRTEQRDSAMYRCASSETGGSPSSYNEQFFGPGTRLTVL.

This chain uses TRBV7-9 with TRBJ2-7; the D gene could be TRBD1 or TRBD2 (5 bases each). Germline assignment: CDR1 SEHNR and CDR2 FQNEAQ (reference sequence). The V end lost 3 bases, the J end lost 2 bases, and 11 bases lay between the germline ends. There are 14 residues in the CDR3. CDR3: CASSFGTGTYEQYF. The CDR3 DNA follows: TGTGCCAGCAGCTTCGGGACGGGGACCTACGAGCAGTACTTC.